These 27 T cell receptor beta chains were sequenced from one sample in a study of blood T cell repertoires in COVID-19. Sequenced by immunoSEQ multiplex PCR; TCRdb stores in-frame clones only, minus some. The data contain some 180,000 clones, about 85% of them seen just once; the ten biggest clones take up 6.2%. The sample was PBMCs or T cells enriched from blood (not recorded which). All receptors come from a man aged 35 to 55 who had recovered from COVID-19.

This clone was seen at least ten times. V gene TRBV14 combines with J gene TRBJ1-6, with D perhaps TRBD1 (5 bases). CDR1 SGHDN and CDR2 FVKESK come from the germline V gene. V lost 4 bases, J lost 7 bases, and 14 bases lay in between. There are 15 residues in the CDR3. The CDR3 DNA reads TGTGCCAGCAGCCCCCTTGGGGGGGGAAATTCACCCCTCCACTTT. This sequence encodes CASSPLGGGNSPLHF.

The chain combines TRBV7-3 with TRBJ2-1, with 9 bases aligning to TRBD2. From germline, CDR1 is SGHTA and CDR2 FQGTGA. The CDR3 runs to 16 residues. V was pared by 8 bases and J by 7 bases, with 15 bases of the junction left unmatched. CDR3 residues: CASSRQAGGFGNEQFF. The DNA for the CDR3 is TGTGCCAGCTCCCGACAAGCGGGGGGATTTGGGAATGAGCAGTTCTTC.

V gene TRBV6-1 combines with J gene TRBJ2-7, with 8 bases identical to TRBD2. From germline, CDR1 is MNHNS and CDR2 SASEGT. The J segment lost 2 bases and the V segment lost 1 base, leaving 10 bases of the junction unmatched. This CDR3 is 17 amino acids long. The CDR3 DNA sequence: TGTGCCAGCAGTGAAGATGGACTAGCAGGTCAACCCTACGAGCAGTACTTC. Translated, it gives CASSEDGLAGQPYEQYF.

The V gene is TRBV9, the J gene TRBJ2-6; D gene unclear. Trimming removed 1 base from V and 3 bases from J, with 11 bases in between. The CDR3 covers 16 residues. Germline CDR1 and CDR2: SGDLS and YYNGEE. Written as DNA, the CDR3 is TGTGCCAGCAGCGTAACTATTGGAAGTGGGGCCAACGTCCTGACTTTC. Protein sequence: CASSVTIGSGANVLTF.

V usage is TRBV10-2 and J usage is TRBJ2-1; 9 bases line up with TRBD1. The CDR3 is made up of 18 amino acids. Germline CDR1 WSHSY, CDR2 SAAADI. The J segment lost 9 bases and the V segment lost 2 bases, leaving 17 bases of the junction unmatched. CDR3 DNA sequence: TGCGCCAGCAGTGAGCCGAATCAAGACAGGGGGTTCGCCGGTGAGCAGTTCTTC. Translation gives CASSEPNQDRGFAGEQFF.

The chain employs TRBV30 and TRBJ1-1; tentatively, D is TRBD1 (5 bases). V was clipped by 3 bases and J by 5 bases, with 16 bases between them. This CDR3 has 14 amino acids. Germline CDR1 reads GTSNPN; CDR2 reads SVGIG (reference sequence). The CDR3: CAWSASGGKTEAFF. As DNA, the CDR3 is TGTGCCTGGAGCGCTTCCGGGGGAAAGACTGAAGCTTTCTTT. The full variable domain, in which reference TRBV30 and TRBJ1-1 provide the parts outside the CDR3, is SQTIHQWPATLVQPVGSPLSLECTVEGTSNPNLYWYRQAAGRGLQLLFYSVGIGQISSEVPQNLSASRPQDRQFILSSKKLLLSDSGFYLCAWSASGGKTEAFFGQGTRLTVV.

The chain uses TRBV18 and TRBJ2-3; D is possibly TRBD1 (6 bases). Germline lookup yields CDR1 KGHSH and CDR2 LQKENI. This CDR3 has 16 amino acids. Trimming shortened V by 4 bases and J by 5 bases, and 19 bases separated the two germline ends. CDR3 coding DNA: TGTGCCAGCTCACTTGTGATGGGGGCCGAGGGAGATACGCAGTATTTT. It is translated as CASSLVMGAEGDTQYF.

The chain is built from TRBV5-4 and TRBJ1-2, with 9 bases matching TRBD1. Trimming took 4 bases from V and 4 from J; bases not matched to a gene: 14. Germline V gene lookup returns CDR1 SGHNT and CDR2 YYREEE (reference sequence). The CDR3 length is 17 residues. This CDR3 reads CASSIQGAVWGVYGYTF. The CDR3 bases are TGTGCCAGCAGCATACAGGGGGCGGTTTGGGGGGTCTATGGCTACACCTTC.

The chain couples TRBV7-8 to TRBJ2-7; D perhaps matches TRBD2 (5 bases). The CDR3 contains 14 residues. The V and J ends lost 5 bases and 0 bases respectively, with 11 bases between them. Germline CDR1 and CDR2: SGHVS and FQNEAQ. CDR3: CASSLHGNSYEQYF. The CDR3 DNA reads TGTGCCAGCAGCCTGCACGGGAACTCCTACGAGCAGTACTTC. Based on the CDR3 plus reference TRBV7-8 and TRBJ2-7, the full variable domain is GAGVSQSPRYKVAKRGQDVALRCDPISGHVSLFWYQQALGQGPEFLTYFQNEAQLDKSGLPSDRFFAERPEGSVSTLKIQRTQQEDSAVYLCASSLHGNSYEQYFGPGTRLTVT.

This chain uses TRBV6-5 with TRBJ1-4, with D hard to call. Per the germline V gene, CDR1 is MNHEY and CDR2 is SVGAGI. V was clipped by 7 bases and J by 3 bases, with 9 bases between them. The CDR3 totals 13 residues. This CDR3 reads CASKGGANEKLFF. In DNA, the CDR3 is TGTGCCAGCAAAGGCGGTGCTAATGAAAAACTGTTTTTT.

This clone came up once. V usage is TRBV19 and J usage is TRBJ1-5, with 8 bases matching TRBD1. CDR1 is LNHDA, CDR2 SQIVND, per germline (reference sequence). J lost 6 bases, V lost 7 bases, and 11 bases had no gene match. This CDR3 comprises 15 residues. The CDR3 nucleotides read TGTGCCAGTAAAACGGACAGGGAGAGGTTTCAGCCCCAGCATTTT. It translates to CASKTDRERFQPQHF.

The chain combines TRBV25-1 with TRBJ1-1; TRBD1 agrees at 9 bases. The CDR3 has 17 amino acids. The germline V gene has CDR1 MGHDK and CDR2 SYGVNS. The V and J ends lost 8 bases and 4 bases, in that order; junction bases with no gene match: 17. CDR3 in amino acids: CASRHPFGQGMGTEAFF. For the CDR3, the DNA is TGTGCCAGCCGCCACCCCTTTGGACAGGGGATGGGCACTGAAGCTTTCTTT. The whole variable domain, remainder taken from reference TRBV25-1 and TRBJ1-1, is EADIYQTPRYLVIGTGKKITLECSQTMGHDKMYWYQQDPGMELHLIHYSYGVNSTEKGDLSSESTVSRIRTEHFPLTLESARPSHTSQYLCASRHPFGQGMGTEAFFGQGTRLTVV.

This sequence joins TRBV10-3 and TRBJ2-1, with 13 bases fitting TRBD2. J gave up 8 bases and V 8 bases, and 12 bases lay outside the gene matches. This CDR3 has 16 residues. CDR1 and CDR2 from the germline V gene are ENHRY and SYGVKD. CDR3 region: CAIYRTSGSGRDEQFF. CDR3 DNA sequence: TGTGCCATCTACCGGACTAGCGGGAGCGGAAGGGATGAGCAGTTCTTC.

CDR3 sequence: CASSATDRGLRYEQYF. CDR3 in DNA: TGTGCCAGCAGCGCAACAGACAGGGGGCTCCGATACGAGCAGTACTTC. The chain has TRBV9 and TRBJ2-7; 10 nucleotides match TRBD1. This CDR3 comprises 16 residues. V was pared by 3 bases and J by 4 bases, with 10 bases of the junction left unmatched. The germline V gene encodes CDR1 SGDLS and CDR2 YYNGEE.

This clone is a singleton in its sample. This chain joins TRBV15 and TRBJ2-3, with a possible D match to TRBD2 (5 bases). The length of the CDR3 is 13 residues. The germline V gene has CDR1 LNHNV and CDR2 YYDKDF (reference sequence). V lost 6 bases and J 8 bases, leaving 15 bases between the germline ends. CDR3 nucleotides: TGTGCCACCAGGGGGAGTTACGGCGCTACGCAGTATTTT. Translating gives CATRGSYGATQYF.

The chain couples TRBV10-3 to TRBJ2-5; 10 bases line up with TRBD2. CDR1 is ENHRY, CDR2 SYGVKD, per germline. With 6 bases clipped from V and 3 bases from J, the junction kept 13 bases outside the gene matches. The CDR3 is 17 residues long. The CDR3 loop is CAIRNPKAGGAEETQYF. The CDR3 coding sequence is TGTGCCATCAGGAACCCGAAAGCGGGAGGGGCAGAAGAGACCCAGTACTTC.

This chain uses TRBV28 with TRBJ2-2; D is uncertain. The CDR3 length is 12 residues. Germline-derived CDR1 and CDR2 are MDHEN and SYDVKM. Between the trimmed V and J ends, which lost 8 bases and 6 bases, there was a span of 10 bases. As DNA, the CDR3 is TGTGCCAGCTGTCCCGGGTCCGGGGAGCTGTTTTTT. Protein: CASCPGSGELFF.

This clone was detected a few times. J is TRBJ1-4 and V is TRBV19; 7 bases match TRBD1. Germline loops: CDR1 LNHDA, CDR2 SQIVND (reference sequence). The trim removed 4 bases at V and 7 bases at J, leaving 9 bases unmatched. There are 15 residues in the CDR3. The CDR3 region has the DNA TGTGCCAGTAGTAAGGGACAGATGGCGAGTGAAAAACTGTTTTTT. As protein: CASSKGQMASEKLFF.

The chain links TRBV2 to TRBJ1-1; tentatively, D is TRBD1 (5 bases). The CDR3 sequence is 12 residues long. Per the germline V gene, CDR1 is SNHLY and CDR2 is FYNNEI. V was clipped by 8 bases and J by 4 bases, with 11 bases between them. CDR3: CASSGVVTEAFF. The CDR3 region has the DNA TGTGCCAGCTCGGGGGTTGTCACTGAAGCTTTCTTT.

J is TRBJ2-2 and V is TRBV24-1; 8 nucleotides align to TRBD2. The CDR3 covers 16 residues. The trim removed 4 bases at V and 5 bases at J, leaving 8 bases unmatched. The germline CDR1 and CDR2 sequences are KGHDR and SFDVKD. CDR3 sequence: CATSDPRGGVTGELFF. The CDR3 coding sequence is TGTGCCACCAGTGACCCCCGGGGGGGAGTTACCGGGGAGCTGTTTTTT.

The rearrangement uses TRBV11-2 and TRBJ1-2; 7 bases are shared with TRBD1. The V and J ends lost 6 bases and 1 base, in that order; junction bases with no gene match: 11. The CDR3 loop spans 16 amino acids. Germline V CDR1 and CDR2: SGHAT, FQNNGV. The chain's CDR3 is CASRQQGRLSNYGYTF. The CDR3 coding sequence is TGTGCCAGCAGACAACAGGGGAGGCTTAGTAACTATGGCTACACCTTC.

The chain couples TRBV7-2 to TRBJ2-5, with 11 positions matching TRBD2. Germline V gene lookup returns CDR1 SGHTA and CDR2 FQGNSA. The CDR3 is made up of 15 amino acids. Unmatched junction bases numbered 6, after V lost 4 bases and J lost 5 bases. The CDR3 loop is CASSSRLAGTETQYF. The CDR3 nucleotides are TGTGCCAGCAGCTCTCGACTAGCGGGAACGGAGACCCAGTACTTC. The entire variable domain, with the rest obtained from reference TRBV7-2 and TRBJ2-5, is as follows: GAGVSQSPSNKVTEKGKDVELRCDPISGHTALYWYRQSLGQGLEFLIYFQGNSAPDKSGLPSDRFSAERTGGSVSTLTIQRTQQEDSAVYLCASSSRLAGTETQYFGPGTRLLVL.

This clone showed up just a few times. This chain's CDR3 is CASGGLNSGNTIYF. For the CDR3, the DNA is TGTGCCAGCGGAGGTCTCAACTCTGGAAACACCATATATTTT. The chain combines TRBV5-5 with TRBJ1-3; no clear D. The V end lost 7 bases, the J end lost 0 bases, and 11 bases lay between the germline ends. The CDR3 runs to 14 residues. Germline loops: CDR1 SGHKS, CDR2 YYEKEE (reference sequence).

The genes are TRBV6-5 and TRBJ1-1; no reliable D call. Germline V gene lookup returns CDR1 MNHEY and CDR2 SVGAGI. The CDR3 loop spans 16 amino acids. Trimming removed 7 bases at V and 0 bases at J, with 18 bases between. As DNA, the CDR3 is TGTGCCAGCACTTATTTGGTGGGCCCCCTGAACACTGAAGCTTTCTTT. Amino acids: CASTYLVGPLNTEAFF.

The V and J genes are TRBV7-5 and TRBJ1-6. TRBV7-5 is given as a pseudogene. The CDR3 sequence is 18 residues long. The CDR3 nucleotides are TGTGCCAGAAGCTTAAAGGGCGGGGGGGGACACTTTAATTCACCCCTCCACTTT. Residues: CARSLKGGGGHFNSPLHF.

The V gene is TRBV3-1 (or the pseudogene TRBV3-2), the J gene TRBJ2-1; maybe TRBD2 (6 bases). Trimming cost V 0 bases and J 9 bases, with 12 bases left between them. This CDR3 is built from 14 residues. CDR1 and CDR2 (germline): LGHDT, YNNKEL (reference sequence). Written as DNA, the CDR3 is TGTGCCAGCAGCCAAGAAGGGACTTTAGGTGAGCAGTTCTTC. Encoded protein: CASSQEGTLGEQFF.

V and J are TRBV2 and TRBJ1-6, with 8 bases that match TRBD1. CDR1 SNHLY and CDR2 FYNNEI come from the germline V gene. The CDR3 is 15 residues long. V was pared by 6 bases and J by 6 bases, with 7 bases of the junction left unmatched. CDR3 nucleotide sequence: TGTGCCAGCAGGAGCCAGACAGGGGTTAATTCACCCCTCCACTTT. It is translated as CASRSQTGVNSPLHF.